This T cell receptor beta chain was identified in a study of radiotherapy plus CTLA-4 blockade in lung cancer. Regarding the study as a whole: Early blood T cell clone dynamics reportedly forecast response best, with interferon-beta. Blood-borne expansion of tumor-derived TCR clones followed radiotherapy plus ipilimumab.

CTLA-4 blockade using ipilimumab, together with focal radiation, was received by patients with chemo-refractory metastatic non-small-cell lung cancer. A note on this clone: Its antigen is still unknown. At one end, the junction sequence differs from germline, possibly due to a read error.

Germline values: CDR1 MGHDK, CDR2 SYGVNS. This CDR3 has 16 amino acids. Assay: immunoSEQ multiplex PCR; the TCRdb copy retains only in-frame clones and omits some. Of roughly 76,000 clones in the sample, under 75% were seen once. The J gene is TRBJ1-4, the V gene TRBV25-1; 7 nucleotides agree with TRBD1. This TCR came from a human donor with non-small cell lung cancer whose response to radiotherapy plus ipilimumab could not be evaluated. The material sequenced was peripheral blood, taken from a patient treated with radiotherapy plus ipilimumab. In DNA, the CDR3 is TGTGCCAGCAGTGGCGGACAGGTCGCAACTAGTGAAAAACTGTTTTTT. It yields the protein CASSGGQVATSEKLFF. Full variable domain (missing parts from reference TRBV25-1 and TRBJ1-4): EADIYQTPRYLVIGTGKKITLECSQTMGHDKMYWYQQDPGMELHLIHYSYGVNSTEKGDLSSESTVSRIRTEHFPLTLESARPSHTSQYLCASSGGQVATSEKLFFGSGTQLSVL.